Listed below are T cell receptor beta chains from one sample, sequenced in a study of shared clonotypes between healthy human individuals. Repertoires were generated with immunoSEQ multiplex PCR, while TCRdb's copy carries only in-frame clones and drops some. The sample lists roughly 520,000 clones, roughly 95% seen once, with 0.064% in the top ten. Sample: naive CD4+ T cells sorted from blood. Every receptor here comes from a woman under 40 in good health. Each CDR3 is given with its conserved first and last residue. Each record gives: D gene, J gene, clone size, V gene, CDR3 protein, CDR3 DNA. A D gene is named only where the DNA matches it firmly. Size values are once, few and many counts, or a class for expanded clones, and some rows have none.

TRBD2	TRBJ2-7	NA	TRBV6-5	CASSYSTLAGDEQYF	TGTGCCAGCAGTTACTCGACACTAGCGGGAGACGAGCAGTACTTC
TRBD2	TRBJ2-1	NA	TRBV6-4	CARVAPGLGSHEQFF	TGTGCCAGAGTCGCTCCGGGACTAGGTTCCCATGAGCAGTTCTTC
NA	TRBJ1-2	NA	TRBV27	CASRNARSNYGYTF	TGTGCCAGCAGGAACGCAAGATCTAACTATGGCTACACCTTC
NA	TRBJ2-3	NA	TRBV2	CANGQSQITDTQYF	TGTGCCAACGGACAGTCCCAGATCACAGATACGCAGTATTTT
NA	TRBJ2-7	NA	TRBV19	CASSIVGGADPYEQYF	TGTGCCAGTAGTATAGTTGGCGGGGCCGACCCCTACGAGCAGTACTTC
TRBD1	TRBJ2-2	NA	TRBV6-4	CASSRQGAATGELFF	TGTGCCAGCAGTCGACAGGGGGCGGCCACCGGGGAGCTGTTTTTT
NA	TRBJ2-4	NA	TRBV6-6	CASSSTGLAKNIQYF	TGTGCCAGCAGCAGTACAGGGTTAGCCAAAAACATTCAGTACTTC
TRBD1	TRBJ2-3	once	TRBV10-2	CATGGQGDADTQYF	TGCGCCACTGGGGGACAGGGGGACGCAGATACGCAGTATTTT
TRBD1	TRBJ1-5	NA	TRBV6-6	CASSRQGGNQPQHF	TGTGCCAGCAGTCGACAGGGGGGCAATCAGCCCCAGCATTTT
TRBD1	TRBJ2-7	once	TRBV6-5	CASSSSGQGRSFRYF	TGTGCCAGCAGTTCCTCAGGACAGGGGCGGAGCTTTCGGTACTTC
NA	TRBJ1-1	NA	TRBV10-2	CASSESRNTEAFF	TGCGCCAGCAGTGAGTCCAGGAACACTGAAGCTTTCTTT
NA	TRBJ1-3	NA	TRBV7-9	CASSSRRSLAGATGNTIYF	TGTGCCAGCAGCTCAAGAAGGAGTCTAGCGGGGGCAACTGGAAACACCATATATTTT
NA	TRBJ1-2	NA	TRBV20-1	CSAGPYSGYTF	TGCAGTGCTGGACCATATTCTGGCTACACCTTC
NA	TRBJ2-5	NA	TRBV5-4	CASSLESQETQYF	TGTGCCAGCAGCTTAGAAAGCCAAGAGACCCAGTACTTC
NA	TRBJ2-1	NA	TRBV5-1	CASTLGPHNEQFF	TGCGCCAGCACCCTAGGTCCCCACAATGAGCAGTTCTTC
TRBD1	TRBJ1-5	NA	TRBV5-8	CASSTIQGFSNQPQHF	TGTGCCAGCAGCACCATACAGGGGTTCAGCAATCAGCCCCAGCATTTT
NA	TRBJ2-2	NA	TRBV5-1	CATGGGSGELFF	TGCGCCACCGGAGGCGGGTCCGGGGAGCTGTTTTTT
TRBD2	TRBJ2-7	NA	TRBV11-2	CASSVLAGERQHEQYF	TGTGCCAGCAGCGTCTTAGCGGGAGAGCGCCAACACGAGCAGTACTTC
TRBD2	TRBJ2-3	NA	TRBV5-1	CASSLSAGLAEDTQYF	TGCGCCAGCAGCTTGTCGGCCGGACTAGCGGAGGATACGCAGTATTTT
TRBD2	TRBJ2-1	NA	TRBV5-5	CASSPPGLAPYNEQFF	TGTGCCAGCAGCCCTCCCGGACTAGCGCCCTACAATGAGCAGTTCTTC
NA	TRBJ2-7	NA	TRBV4-2	CASSLTQGNPYEQYF	TGTGCCAGCAGCTTGACTCAGGGGAATCCCTACGAGCAGTACTTC
NA	TRBJ1-1	NA	TRBV10-1	CASSELVQGNTEAFF	TGCGCCAGCAGTGAGTTGGTACAGGGAAACACTGAAGCTTTCTTT
NA	TRBJ1-4	NA	TRBV6-5	CASSPRGTTNEKLFF	TGTGCCAGCAGCCCCCGGGGAACAACTAATGAAAAACTGTTTTTT
NA	TRBJ1-1	few	TRBV29-1	CSVEVSTGTEAFF	TGCAGCGTTGAAGTTTCCACCGGGACTGAAGCTTTCTTT
TRBD2	TRBJ2-1	once	TRBV5-1	CASSLAGTSGSEDEQFF	TGCGCCAGCAGCTTGGCCGGGACTAGCGGGAGCGAAGATGAGCAGTTCTTC
TRBD1	TRBJ2-2	NA	TRBV11-3	CASSPGTATGELFF	TGTGCCAGCAGCCCCGGGACAGCCACCGGGGAGCTGTTTTTT
NA	TRBJ1-6	NA	TRBV11-2	CASSLGTYRVSPLHF	TGTGCCAGCAGCTTAGGGACCTACAGGGTTTCACCCCTCCACTTT
NA	TRBJ2-7	NA	TRBV12-2	CASRARLAGASYEQYF	TGTGCAAGTCGTGCCCGACTAGCGGGAGCATCCTACGAGCAGTACTTC
NA	TRBJ1-5	NA	TRBV9	CASSVAAGVNQPQHF	TGTGCCAGCAGCGTAGCGGCAGGGGTCAATCAGCCCCAGCATTTT
TRBD2	TRBJ2-1	NA	TRBV29-1	CSVVRLAGGSSYNEQFF	TGCAGCGTTGTAAGACTAGCGGGAGGGAGCTCCTACAATGAGCAGTTCTTC
TRBD2	TRBJ2-3	NA	TRBV5-1	CASSLGSSGRIPDTQYF	TGCGCCAGCAGCCTGGGGTCTAGCGGGAGGATTCCAGATACGCAGTATTTT
NA	TRBJ1-4	NA	TRBV2	CASNLRVTEKLFF	TGTGCCAGCAACCTGAGGGTGACCGAAAAACTGTTTTTT
NA	TRBJ2-5	NA	TRBV21-1	CASAKWAAEQYF	TGTGCCAGCGCTAAATGGGCGGCAGAGCAGTACTTC
NA	TRBJ1-2	NA	TRBV15	CATSRDRNTYGYTF	TGTGCCACCAGCAGAGACAGGAACACCTATGGCTACACCTTC
TRBD1	TRBJ2-7	NA	TRBV5-6	CASSGSRQGNSYEQYF	TGTGCCAGCAGCGGAAGCCGACAGGGGAACTCCTACGAGCAGTACTTC
TRBD1	TRBJ2-7	once	TRBV28	CASSTPGQGTYEQYF	TGTGCCAGCAGTACCCCGGGACAGGGTACCTACGAGCAGTACTTC
NA	TRBJ1-1	once	TRBV28	CASSPRGGPNTEAFF	TGTGCCAGCAGTCCCCGGGGGGGACCGAACACTGAAGCTTTCTTT
TRBD2	TRBJ2-7	once	TRBV6-1	CASSTIASGTYEQYF	TGTGCCAGCAGTACCATCGCTAGCGGGACCTACGAGCAGTACTTC
NA	TRBJ2-7	NA	TRBV10-2	CASSVRLPLETYEQYF	TGCGCCAGCAGTGTTCGGCTTCCCCTAGAGACCTACGAGCAGTACTTC
NA	TRBJ1-1	once	TRBV6-6	CASLPPDKGDTEAFF	TGTGCCAGCCTCCCCCCCGACAAAGGGGACACTGAAGCTTTCTTT
NA	TRBJ2-5	NA	TRBV6-5	CASSYSGAGETQYF	TGTGCCAGCAGTTACTCGGGAGCCGGAGAGACCCAGTACTTC
TRBD1	TRBJ2-7	NA	TRBV27	CASSSPGTGFFHEQYF	TGTGCCAGCAGTAGCCCCGGGACAGGATTTTTCCACGAGCAGTACTTC
NA	TRBJ2-5	once	TRBV5-4	CASSAPVGSQETQYF	TGTGCCAGCAGCGCGCCCGTAGGCTCACAAGAGACCCAGTACTTC
NA	TRBJ1-2	NA	TRBV4-1	CASSQVSRDGYTF	TGCGCCAGCAGCCAAGTATCAAGGGATGGCTACACCTTC
TRBD1	TRBJ2-1	NA	TRBV18	CASSPFSLPTGYNEQFF	TGTGCCAGCTCACCTTTCTCGCTCCCGACAGGGTACAATGAGCAGTTCTTC
TRBD2	TRBJ2-5	NA	TRBV2	CASSYHPGLAVKSGETQYF	TGTGCCAGCAGCTATCATCCGGGACTAGCGGTAAAATCGGGGGAGACCCAGTACTTC
NA	TRBJ2-1	NA	TRBV7-2	CASSYGPREQFF	TGTGCCAGCAGCTACGGACCACGGGAGCAGTTCTTC